This is a list of T cell receptor beta chains from one sample in a study of blood T cell repertoires in COVID-19. Generated by immunoSEQ multiplex PCR, the TCRdb table keeps only in-frame clones and is missing some. The sample holds some 490,000 clones; about 85% are singletons and the top ten take roughly 8.5%. What was sequenced was PBMCs or T cells enriched from blood (not recorded which). The receptors originated from a woman aged 55-70 years who had recovered from COVID-19. Each CDR3 is given with its conserved first and last residue. D genes are given only for firm matches. Some rows mark clone size as missing; the rest say once, few, many or name a class of expanded clone.

v_call: TRBV18; j_call: TRBJ2-4; d_call: .; clone_size: .; cdr3_nt: TGTGCCAGCTCACCACAGGGCGGGTTAGCCAAAAACATTCAGTACTTC; cdr3_aa: CASSPQGGLAKNIQYF
v_call: TRBV7-2; j_call: TRBJ1-2; d_call: .; clone_size: .; cdr3_nt: TGTGCCAGCAGCTTGAGTGGAGGGGCCCACTATGGCTACACCTTC; cdr3_aa: CASSLSGGAHYGYTF
v_call: TRBV5-1; j_call: TRBJ1-2; d_call: TRBD1; clone_size: .; cdr3_nt: TGCGCCAGCAGCCCCGGACAGGGGACCAACTATGGCTACACCTTC; cdr3_aa: CASSPGQGTNYGYTF
v_call: TRBV5-1; j_call: TRBJ2-5; d_call: TRBD1; clone_size: .; cdr3_nt: TGCGCCAGCAGCCGCTCTCGGTGGCTCACAGGGGAATGGGAGACCCAGTACTTC; cdr3_aa: CASSRSRWLTGEWETQYF
v_call: TRBV5-6; j_call: TRBJ2-7; d_call: TRBD1; clone_size: .; cdr3_nt: TGTGCCAGCAGCGGGTATGGGGGGACAGGAGACTACGAGCAGTACTTC; cdr3_aa: CASSGYGGTGDYEQYF
v_call: TRBV2; j_call: TRBJ1-2; d_call: .; clone_size: .; cdr3_nt: TGTGCCAGCAGGGGACTTTTGAACTATGGCTACACCTTC; cdr3_aa: CASRGLLNYGYTF
v_call: TRBV19; j_call: TRBJ1-1; d_call: .; clone_size: once; cdr3_nt: TGTGCCAGTCTTTCGGGGGGCGTGTATGCTTTCTTT; cdr3_aa: CASLSGGVYAFF
v_call: TRBV6-5; j_call: TRBJ1-6; d_call: .; clone_size: .; cdr3_nt: TGTGCCAGCAGACCACTAGGGGGAGGGAATTCACCCCTCCACTTT; cdr3_aa: CASRPLGGGNSPLHF
v_call: TRBV7-8; j_call: TRBJ1-1; d_call: .; clone_size: .; cdr3_nt: TGTGCCAGCAGCTTAACGCCCAACATGAACACTGAAGCTTTCTTT; cdr3_aa: CASSLTPNMNTEAFF
v_call: TRBV2; j_call: TRBJ1-5; d_call: .; clone_size: .; cdr3_nt: TGTGCCAGCAGCCCGGGTTTATCCCAGCCCCAGCATTTT; cdr3_aa: CASSPGLSQPQHF
v_call: TRBV30; j_call: TRBJ2-7; d_call: .; clone_size: once; cdr3_nt: TGTGCCTGGAGCGCTATTAGGGGTTGGTCCTACGAGCAGTACTTC; cdr3_aa: CAWSAIRGWSYEQYF
v_call: TRBV6-5; j_call: TRBJ1-2; d_call: .; clone_size: .; cdr3_nt: TGTGCCAGCAGGCCCTCGCGGGGTAACTATGGCTACACCTTC; cdr3_aa: CASRPSRGNYGYTF
v_call: TRBV29-1; j_call: TRBJ1-3; d_call: .; clone_size: .; cdr3_nt: TGCAGCGTTGAACAAGGGGTACCATATGGAAACACCATATATTTT; cdr3_aa: CSVEQGVPYGNTIYF
v_call: TRBV7-2; j_call: TRBJ1-1; d_call: .; clone_size: .; cdr3_nt: TGTGCCAGCAGCTACGCCCGACGGAGGGAAACTGAAGCTTTCTTT; cdr3_aa: CASSYARRRETEAFF
v_call: TRBV6-5; j_call: TRBJ2-2; d_call: TRBD1; clone_size: .; cdr3_nt: TGTGCCAGCAGTTGGGACAGGGTGACCGGGGAGCTGTTTTTT; cdr3_aa: CASSWDRVTGELFF
v_call: TRBV5-1; j_call: TRBJ1-2; d_call: .; clone_size: .; cdr3_nt: TGCGCCAGCAGCCGAATCGACAGATACTTAGGCTACACCTTC; cdr3_aa: CASSRIDRYLGYTF
v_call: TRBV4-1; j_call: TRBJ2-1; d_call: TRBD2; clone_size: .; cdr3_nt: TGCGCCAGCAGCCAAGGGCCAGCGGGGGACCTATACAATGAGCAGTTCTTC; cdr3_aa: CASSQGPAGDLYNEQFF
v_call: TRBV5-5; j_call: TRBJ1-5; d_call: .; clone_size: .; cdr3_nt: TGTGCCAGCAGCTTGGGACAGGCTGGCGGCAATCAGCCCCAGCATTTT; cdr3_aa: CASSLGQAGGNQPQHF
v_call: TRBV30; j_call: TRBJ1-2; d_call: TRBD1; clone_size: .; cdr3_nt: TGTGCCTGGAGTCGACAGGGTGTGAGGGACTATGGCTACACCTTC; cdr3_aa: CAWSRQGVRDYGYTF
v_call: TRBV6-5; j_call: TRBJ1-5; d_call: .; clone_size: few; cdr3_nt: TGTGCCAGCAGAGCGGGGGGCGGGTTTCAGCCCCAGCATTTT; cdr3_aa: CASRAGGGFQPQHF
v_call: TRBV18; j_call: TRBJ2-5; d_call: .; clone_size: .; cdr3_nt: TGTGCCAGCTCACCACCGGGCCAGCCAGGGGAGACCCAGTACTTC; cdr3_aa: CASSPPGQPGETQYF
v_call: TRBV2; j_call: TRBJ2-5; d_call: TRBD2; clone_size: few; cdr3_nt: TGTGCCAGTGGGACTAGCGGCACGTTCCAAGAGACCCAGTACTTC; cdr3_aa: CASGTSGTFQETQYF
v_call: TRBV29-1; j_call: TRBJ1-1; d_call: .; clone_size: once; cdr3_nt: TGCAGCGTCTTAGGGGGGGACACTGAAGCTTTCTTT; cdr3_aa: CSVLGGDTEAFF
v_call: TRBV30; j_call: TRBJ2-1; d_call: .; clone_size: .; cdr3_nt: TGTGCCTGGAGTCACTACAGGTACAATGAGCAGTTCTTC; cdr3_aa: CAWSHYRYNEQFF
v_call: TRBV28; j_call: TRBJ1-2; d_call: .; clone_size: .; cdr3_nt: TGTGCCAGCAGTCGGGTACTTAACTATGGCTACACCTTC; cdr3_aa: CASSRVLNYGYTF
v_call: TRBV12-3/TRBV12-4; j_call: TRBJ2-2; d_call: .; clone_size: .; cdr3_nt: TGTGCCAGCAGCCCATTCACCGGGGAGCTGTTTTTT; cdr3_aa: CASSPFTGELFF
v_call: TRBV6-5; j_call: TRBJ2-2; d_call: TRBD1; clone_size: .; cdr3_nt: TGTGCCAGCAGGACTGAGACAGGGGGCACCGGGGAGCTGTTTTTT; cdr3_aa: CASRTETGGTGELFF
v_call: TRBV28; j_call: TRBJ1-1; d_call: .; clone_size: .; cdr3_nt: TGTGCCAGCAGTCCCCGGGGCGGGAACGCTGAAGCTTTCTTT; cdr3_aa: CASSPRGGNAEAFF
v_call: TRBV18; j_call: TRBJ2-2; d_call: TRBD2; clone_size: .; cdr3_nt: TGTGCCAGCTCACCTGCGGCTAGCGGGGTTGGTACCGGGGAGCTGTTTTTT; cdr3_aa: CASSPAASGVGTGELFF
v_call: TRBV5-1; j_call: TRBJ1-1; d_call: TRBD1; clone_size: .; cdr3_nt: TGCGCCAGCAGCCGGGACCTGACAGGGGGGGAGGCTTTCTTT; cdr3_aa: CASSRDLTGGEAFF
v_call: TRBV19; j_call: TRBJ1-5; d_call: .; clone_size: .; cdr3_nt: TGTGCCAGTAGTATAGACGACAGGACCTTCAATCAGCCCCAGCATTTT; cdr3_aa: CASSIDDRTFNQPQHF
v_call: TRBV6-6; j_call: TRBJ1-6; d_call: TRBD1; clone_size: .; cdr3_nt: TGTGCCAGCAGCCGAGGCGGGACAGGGGGGTTAGGTGTGAATTCACCCCTCCACTTT; cdr3_aa: CASSRGGTGGLGVNSPLHF
v_call: TRBV5-1; j_call: TRBJ2-3; d_call: .; clone_size: .; cdr3_nt: TGCGCCAGCAGCTTGCCCGCAGGGGACACAGATACGCAGTATTTT; cdr3_aa: CASSLPAGDTDTQYF
v_call: TRBV14; j_call: TRBJ2-2; d_call: TRBD1; clone_size: .; cdr3_nt: TGTGCCAGCAGCCAAGACTGGGACAGGGGTTACACCGGGGAGCTGTTTTTT; cdr3_aa: CASSQDWDRGYTGELFF
v_call: TRBV5-4; j_call: TRBJ1-4; d_call: .; clone_size: .; cdr3_nt: TGTGCCAGCAGCTTGGCCCAGGGCGTTGAAAAACTGTTTTTT; cdr3_aa: CASSLAQGVEKLFF
v_call: TRBV7-2; j_call: TRBJ2-3; d_call: TRBD2; clone_size: .; cdr3_nt: TGTGCCAGCAGCCCTAGCGGGGGCACAGATACGCAGTATTTT; cdr3_aa: CASSPSGGTDTQYF
v_call: TRBV7-6; j_call: TRBJ2-5; d_call: .; clone_size: .; cdr3_nt: TGTGCCAGCAGCTCTAGCCCAGAGACCCAGTACTTC; cdr3_aa: CASSSSPETQYF
v_call: TRBV18; j_call: TRBJ2-2; d_call: .; clone_size: once; cdr3_nt: TGTGCCAGCTCACCTCGCCACCGGGGAACCGCGAACACCGGGGAGCTGTTTTTT; cdr3_aa: CASSPRHRGTANTGELFF
v_call: TRBV27; j_call: TRBJ1-5; d_call: .; clone_size: .; cdr3_nt: TGTGCCAGCAGTTTCTATAGCAATCAGCCCCAGCATTTT; cdr3_aa: CASSFYSNQPQHF
v_call: TRBV14; j_call: TRBJ2-1; d_call: TRBD2; clone_size: few; cdr3_nt: TGTGCCAGCAGCCATCTCCGGGACTACTACAATGAGCAGTTCTTC; cdr3_aa: CASSHLRDYYNEQFF
v_call: TRBV2; j_call: TRBJ1-2; d_call: .; clone_size: .; cdr3_nt: TGTGCCAGCAGTCTTCACCTAGATGGCTACACCTTC; cdr3_aa: CASSLHLDGYTF
v_call: TRBV5-5; j_call: TRBJ1-2; d_call: .; clone_size: once; cdr3_nt: TGTGCCAGCAGCTTGAACCTGATAGGGGGTGACTATGGCTACACCTTC; cdr3_aa: CASSLNLIGGDYGYTF
v_call: TRBV18; j_call: TRBJ2-3; d_call: TRBD2; clone_size: .; cdr3_nt: TGTGCCAGCTCACCACCTGCGGGGGGTACAGATACGCAGTATTTT; cdr3_aa: CASSPPAGGTDTQYF
v_call: TRBV6-6; j_call: TRBJ2-3; d_call: TRBD2; clone_size: .; cdr3_nt: TGTGCCAGCAGTCCCCTAGCGGGGGCCCCCACAGATACGCAGTATTTT; cdr3_aa: CASSPLAGAPTDTQYF
v_call: TRBV5-6; j_call: TRBJ2-1; d_call: .; clone_size: .; cdr3_nt: TGTGCCAGCAGCTCCAGGGGATACAATGAGCAGTTCTTC; cdr3_aa: CASSSRGYNEQFF
v_call: TRBV2; j_call: TRBJ2-1; d_call: TRBD2; clone_size: .; cdr3_nt: TGTGCCAGCAACCGAGCGGGGGGTAGAAATGAGCAGTTCTTC; cdr3_aa: CASNRAGGRNEQFF
v_call: TRBV28; j_call: TRBJ1-5; d_call: TRBD1; clone_size: .; cdr3_nt: TGTGCCAGCAGCCTTCCTGGGACAGCGGTCAATCAGCCCCAGCATTTT; cdr3_aa: CASSLPGTAVNQPQHF
v_call: TRBV4-2; j_call: TRBJ2-3; d_call: .; clone_size: .; cdr3_nt: TGTGCCAGCAGCCAAAACACCGGGCGAGGGACAGATACGCAGTATTTT; cdr3_aa: CASSQNTGRGTDTQYF
v_call: TRBV18; j_call: TRBJ1-2; d_call: TRBD1; clone_size: .; cdr3_nt: TGTGCCAGCTCACCAGGGACAGTTAACTATGGCTACACCTTC; cdr3_aa: CASSPGTVNYGYTF